Here is one T cell receptor (beta chain) with its context. How the authors handled the data: Counts of nucleated cells, estimated from reference gene primer amplification, were obtained. Measured with immunoSEQ multiplex PCR; TCRdb has only the in-frame clones, and not every one. That table is the source of V, J and clone size, and D and trimming were worked out from the DNA. The sample lists about 76,000 clones; roughly 90% were seen once. The data originate from a study of blood T cell repertoires in COVID-19. Study-level information: Specimens from acute and convalescent COVID-19 originated in the United States, Italy and Spain. Sample material is recorded as cDNA or gDNA derived from T cells, B-cell-depleted T cells, or PBMCs.

The CDR3 is 16 amino acids. J lost 5 bases, V lost 4 bases, and 10 bases had no gene match. Germline loops: CDR1 SGHRS, CDR2 YFSETQ. This TCR derives from a human donor in a cohort sampled during active COVID-19. The sample taken for sequencing was peripheral blood. The chain employs TRBV5-1 and TRBJ2-3; 10 bases match TRBD2. CDR3 in amino acids: CASSAASGRIRDTQYF. The CDR3 DNA is TGCGCCAGCAGCGCCGCTAGCGGGAGAATTCGAGATACGCAGTATTTT.